The 10 T cell receptor beta chains below all came from one sample that was sequenced in a study of shared clonotypes between healthy human individuals. Some clones are missing from TCRdb's copy, which holds only in-frame ones; the method was immunoSEQ multiplex PCR. The table includes 470,000 or so clones, 70% to 85% detected once. Sample: PBMCs. These receptors came from a woman between 40 and 55 years old in good health. Some clones in this sample may be carry-over from other donors' samples.

V and J are TRBV6-1 and TRBJ1-2; D remains unclear. In germline, CDR1 is MNHNS, CDR2 SASEGT. V was cut by 5 bases and J by 4 bases, with 17 bases left in between. The CDR3 spans 15 residues. DNA of the CDR3: TGTGCCAGCAGTCTAGGCCTGACGGATTTCTATGGCTACACCTTC. Its protein is CASSLGLTDFYGYTF.

The V and J genes are TRBV5-4 and TRBJ2-7, with 10 bases that match TRBD2. This CDR3 comprises 17 residues. The junction had 12 bases not matched to a gene; V was cut back by 4 bases and J by 2 bases. Germline V gene sequence: CDR1 SGHNT, CDR2 YYREEE (reference sequence). This CDR3 is CASSRGSAGGGAYEQYF. The CDR3 region has the DNA TGTGCCAGCAGCAGGGGCTCAGCGGGAGGGGGGGCCTACGAGCAGTACTTC. The entire variable domain, with the rest obtained from reference TRBV5-4 and TRBJ2-7, is as follows: ETGVTQSPTHLIKTRGQQVTLRCSSQSGHNTVSWYQQALGQGPQFIFQYYREEENGRGNFPPRFSGLQFPNYSSELNVNALELDDSALYLCASSRGSAGGGAYEQYFGPGTRLTVT.

The V call is TRBV5-1, the J call TRBJ2-7, with D unclear. V lost 2 bases, J lost 6 bases, and 15 bases lay in between. The CDR3 totals 14 residues. Germline CDR1 and CDR2: SGHRS and YFSETQ. CDR3 protein: CASSFTGPFLEQYF. Here the CDR3 DNA reads TGCGCCAGCAGCTTTACGGGCCCCTTCCTCGAGCAGTACTTC.

V gene TRBV20-1 combines with J gene TRBJ2-5, with D uncertain. Germline values: CDR1 DFQATT, CDR2 SNEGSKA (reference sequence). Trimming cost V 1 base and J 5 bases, with 5 bases left between them. The CDR3 loop spans 11 amino acids. The CDR3 DNA follows: TGCAGTGCTAGAGCCACTGAGACCCAGTACTTC. Its protein product is CSARATETQYF.

The J gene is TRBJ1-5, the V gene TRBV9; 10 nucleotides line up with TRBD1. Germline CDR1 is SGDLS and CDR2 is YYNGEE. CDR3 length: 13 amino acids. V trimming: 5 bases; J trimming: 10 bases; junction bases outside the gene matches: 6. The CDR3 region is CASRGDRGRPQHF. The CDR3, as DNA: TGTGCCAGCAGGGGGGACAGGGGAAGACCCCAGCATTTT. The full variable domain, completed using reference TRBV9 and TRBJ1-5, is DSGVTQTPKHLITATGQRVTLRCSPRSGDLSVYWYQQSLDQGLQFLIQYYNGEERAKGNILERFSAQQFPDLHSELNLSSLELGDSALYFCASRGDRGRPQHFGDGTRLSIL.

CDR3: CASQGGNQPQHF. CDR3 sequence (DNA): TGTGCCAGCCAGGGGGGCAATCAGCCCCAGCATTTT. V gene TRBV28 combines with J gene TRBJ1-5; 7 positions match TRBD1. The germline CDR1 and CDR2 sequences are MDHEN and SYDVKM. The CDR3 loop spans 12 amino acids. The trim removed 8 bases at V and 2 bases at J, leaving 0 bases unmatched.

The V and J genes are TRBV7-2 and TRBJ2-5, with TRBD2 as a possible D gene (6 bases). CDR3 length equals 14 residues. Germline-derived CDR1 and CDR2 are SGHTA and FQGNSA. Trimming took off 3 bases at V and 4 bases at J, with 12 bases between the two ends. The CDR3 DNA sequence: TGTGCCAGCAGCTTTGGGGGGATCGGAGAGACCCAGTACTTC. Translating gives CASSFGGIGETQYF.

The rearrangement uses TRBV15 and TRBJ1-1; D gene ambiguous. V was cut by 0 bases and J by 5 bases, with 4 bases left in between. Looked up from germline, CDR1 is LNHNV and CDR2 is YYDKDF (reference sequence). The length of the CDR3 is 12 residues. For the CDR3, the DNA is TGTGCCACCAGCAGAGATATAACTGAAGCTTTCTTT. It specifies CATSRDITEAFF.

The chain uses TRBV9 and TRBJ2-7; D is unresolved. Deletions cut 3 bases from V and 6 bases from J, with 13 bases between. The CDR3 has 13 residues. Germline CDR1 reads SGDLS; CDR2 reads YYNGEE. In nucleotides, the CDR3 is TGTGCCAGCAGCGCCCAGCTAGGGCTCGAGCAGTACTTC. It codes for CASSAQLGLEQYF.

This clone appeared many times. This chain links TRBV10-3 with TRBJ2-7, with 7 bases fitting TRBD2. Germline V lookup: CDR1 ENHRY, CDR2 SYGVKD. V was pared by 0 bases and J by 6 bases, with 11 bases of the junction left unmatched. CDR3 length: 16 amino acids. The CDR3 DNA reads as TGTGCCATCAGTGAGTCGAGTTATGGCGGGAGTTCCGAGCAGTACTTC. Protein: CAISESSYGGSSEQYF.